What follows describes a single T cell receptor (beta chain). The antigen is undetermined. The sample belongs to a study of cytomegalovirus exposure and HLA in healthy donors. The study's findings and limits: An analysis done earlier found most TCR beta V segments productive about 87% or about 30% of the time.

PCR was performed using 60 Vbeta and 13 Jbeta primers. The table came from immunoSEQ multiplex PCR; TCRdb's copy has only in-frame clones and leaves some out. Among fewer than 50,000 clones listed, roughly 67% were seen once. Each donor's status was that of a healthy bone marrow donor. The clonotype comes from a man in his fifties in good health and CMV-seropositive. The sequencing input was PBMCs.

The CDR3 protein is CASSQSKAGANEQFF. Written as DNA, the CDR3 is TGTGCCAGCAGCCAATCAAAGGCAGGGGCCAATGAGCAGTTCTTC. The chain uses TRBV16 and TRBJ2-1; a weak D match, TRBD1 (6 bases). The CDR3 has 15 amino acids. The V end lost 0 bases, the J end lost 6 bases, and 12 bases lay between the germline ends. CDR1 and CDR2 from the germline V gene are KGHSY and FQNENV.